This T cell receptor beta chain was obtained from a study of human T cells and chemical hapten exposure. Study-level background: Variability of per-sample TCR yields stemmed mainly from small differences in pooled library volume. Findings of the study overall: Sensitizing with DPC caused no change in TCRs above 1 in 1000 frequency.

Concerning this clonotype: The target antigen is unknown.

Time point here: healthy volunteer bleed at 6 weeks. Whole blood, unfractionated, served as the material for total RNA extraction. The library gave individual cDNA molecules unique molecular identifiers. Per the original methods: A per-sample median of around 91,000 TCRs was observed, with counts ranging from about 20,000 to 750,000. MiXCR, run by TCRdb on the RACE reads, gives a single entry per CDR3 protein. Here the V and J calls rest on TCRdb's processing, not on the authors' analysis. The table has around 80,000 distinct CDR3 sequences, over 6.5% seen once; the top ten hold over 1.5%. CDR1 and CDR2 from the germline V gene are SGHTA and FQGTGA. This CDR3 region has 17 residues. The junction had 9 bases not matched to a gene; V was cut back by 2 bases and J by 3 bases.

Sequenced input: whole blood. The clonotype originates from a male donor in good health. Some clones in this sample may be carry-over from other donors' samples. The rearrangement uses TRBV7-3 and TRBJ1-1; TRBD1 matches 10 bases. Here the CDR3 reads CASSLWGTGERDTEAFF. CDR3 bases: TGTGCCAGCAGCTTATGGGGGACAGGGGAGAGGGACACTGAAGCTTTCTTT.